These 15 T cell receptor beta chains were sequenced from one sample in a study of response to subunit inactivated influenza vaccine. MiXCR was run by TCRdb on the RT-PCR reads, yielding one entry per CDR3 protein. The table records 590,000 or so distinct CDR3 sequences, about 14% of them present only once. The sample in question was PBMCs from blood, obtained roughly 2 weeks before vaccination. The receptors here all came from a man aged 50 to 59 who received an inactivated influenza vaccine.

In this sample, this clonotype turned up many times. The genes are TRBV4-1 and TRBJ1-1, with D perhaps matching TRBD1 (5 bases). This CDR3 is built from 18 residues. Germline CDR1 is MGHRA and CDR2 is YSYEKL. Trimming shortened V by 3 bases and J by 0 bases, and 20 bases separated the two germline ends. The chain's CDR3 is CASSQGGSKRGMNTEAFF. Here the CDR3 DNA reads TGCGCCAGCAGCCAGGGGGGGTCCAAGAGAGGGATGAACACTGAAGCTTTCTTT.

The gene calls are TRBV19 and TRBJ2-1; D gene uncertain. V lost 3 bases and J 7 bases, leaving 4 bases between the germline ends. Germline assignment: CDR1 LNHDA and CDR2 SQIVND (reference sequence). The CDR3 totals 11 residues. CDR3 protein: CASSMLNEQFF. In nucleotides, the CDR3 is TGTGCCAGTAGTATGTTGAATGAGCAGTTCTTC.

The chain links TRBV10-2 to TRBJ2-3; 8 nucleotides match TRBD2. V was clipped by 3 bases and J by 0 bases; unmatched bases: 5. The CDR3 loop spans 16 amino acids. The germline V gene encodes CDR1 WSHSY and CDR2 SAAADI. This CDR3 is CASSDGGGGSTDTQYF. As DNA, the CDR3 is TGCGCCAGCAGTGATGGTGGCGGGGGGAGCACAGATACGCAGTATTTT.

J is TRBJ2-3 and V is TRBV5-1; perhaps TRBD1 as D (5 bases). CDR3 size: 16 residues. Per the germline V gene, CDR1 is SGHRS and CDR2 is YFSETQ. Trimming removed 2 bases at V and 4 bases at J, with 17 bases between. The CDR3 reads CASSFGPGHLSDTQYF. In nucleotides, the CDR3 is TGCGCCAGCAGCTTTGGCCCAGGGCATCTTTCAGATACGCAGTATTTT.

The chain carries TRBV7-2 and TRBJ2-1; the match to TRBD2 covers 10 bases. The CDR3 has 16 amino acids. J gave up 8 bases and V 1 base, and 8 bases lay outside the gene matches. CDR1 is SGHTA and CDR2 is FQGNSA in the germline V gene. CDR3 bases: TGTGCCAGCAGCTTAGTGGCTAGCGGGGGTTCGTATGAGCAGTTCTTC. Amino acids: CASSLVASGGSYEQFF.

The chain is built from TRBV5-1 and TRBJ2-1; 7 bases align to TRBD2. The CDR3 extends over 17 amino acids. Germline CDR1 is SGHRS and CDR2 is YFSETQ. V lost 0 bases to trimming and J lost 4 bases; unmatched junction nucleotides: 10. The CDR3 protein is CASSLGTGGTQYNEQFF. CDR3 DNA: TGCGCCAGCAGCTTGGGTACGGGAGGAACCCAATACAATGAGCAGTTCTTC. Full variable domain (missing parts from reference TRBV5-1 and TRBJ2-1): KAGVTQTPRYLIKTRGQQVTLSCSPISGHRSVSWYQQTPGQGLQFLFEYFSETQRNKGNFPGRFSGRQFSNSRSEMNVSTLELGDSALYLCASSLGTGGTQYNEQFFGPGTRLTVL.

This clonotype has ten or more counts. The chain uses TRBV5-1 and TRBJ2-2; D may match TRBD1 or TRBD2 (5 bases each). Trimming removed 2 bases at V and 4 bases at J, with 9 bases between. Germline assignment: CDR1 SGHRS and CDR2 YFSETQ. There are 14 residues in the CDR3. The CDR3 DNA is TGCGCCAGCAGCTTCGGGACGGGCACCGGGGAGCTGTTTTTT. Translation gives CASSFGTGTGELFF.

This clonotype has more than one count but fewer than ten. V usage is TRBV12-3 or TRBV12-4 and J usage is TRBJ2-7; D perhaps matches TRBD2 (6 bases). This CDR3 spans 15 amino acids. V was shortened by 5 bases and J by 2 bases, with 16 bases between the two germline ends. The DNA for the CDR3 is TGTGCCAGCAGTAAGGGACTCACCGAAACCTACGAGCAGTACTTC. The encoded protein is CASSKGLTETYEQYF.

In this sample, this clonotype turned up a few times. The chain has TRBV5-6 and TRBJ2-3; 12 bases agree with TRBD2. V trimming: 4 bases; J trimming: 5 bases; junction bases outside the gene matches: 8. Germline V gives CDR1 SGHDT, CDR2 YYEEEE. This CDR3 region has 16 residues. DNA for the CDR3: TGTGCCAGCAGCCCCAAACTAGCGGGAGGAATAGATACGCAGTATTTT. It encodes CASSPKLAGGIDTQYF.

A few counts support this clonotype. This chain uses TRBV5-1 with TRBJ2-3; D is possibly TRBD1 (6 bases). The CDR3 has 16 amino acids. The V gene lost 4 bases and the J gene lost 6 bases, with 21 bases spanning the gap. The germline V gene encodes CDR1 SGHRS and CDR2 YFSETQ. CDR3 protein: CASSLTGAGQTDTQYF. Written as DNA, the CDR3 is TGCGCCAGCAGCCTGACAGGCGCCGGGCAGACGGATACGCAGTATTTT.

This clonotype came up a few times. The J gene is TRBJ2-3, the V gene TRBV2, with 9 bases aligning to TRBD2. The germline V gene encodes CDR1 SNHLY and CDR2 FYNNEI. This CDR3 contains 15 residues. The V and J ends lost 7 bases and 1 base, in that order; junction bases with no gene match: 6. The CDR3 protein is CASKMRGGGTDTQYF. For the CDR3, the DNA is TGTGCCAGCAAGATGCGGGGGGGGGGCACAGATACGCAGTATTTT.

The chain joins TRBV6-4 to TRBJ1-1; 9 bases are shared with TRBD1. Germline CDR1 and CDR2: MRHNA and SNTAGT. The junction had 4 bases not matched to a gene; V was cut back by 9 bases and J by 5 bases. The CDR3 totals 12 residues. The CDR3 sequence is CASRGQGTEAFF. The CDR3 region has the DNA TGTGCCAGTAGAGGACAGGGGACTGAAGCTTTCTTT.

The CDR3 sequence is CASSLPRQGATDTQYF. The DNA of the CDR3 is TGCGCCAGCAGTCTCCCTCGACAGGGGGCCACAGATACGCAGTATTTT. The rearrangement uses TRBV5-1 and TRBJ2-3; 10 bases line up with TRBD1. This CDR3 contains 16 residues. The ends lost 5 bases at V and 2 bases at J; junction bases unmatched: 8. CDR1 SGHRS and CDR2 YFSETQ come from the germline V gene. Full variable domain (outside the CDR3, taken from reference TRBV5-1 and TRBJ2-3): KAGVTQTPRYLIKTRGQQVTLSCSPISGHRSVSWYQQTPGQGLQFLFEYFSETQRNKGNFPGRFSGRQFSNSRSEMNVSTLELGDSALYLCASSLPRQGATDTQYFGPGTRLTVL.

This chain links TRBV28 with TRBJ2-7; 7 bases are shared with TRBD2. CDR1 is MDHEN, CDR2 SYDVKM, per germline. The CDR3 extends over 14 amino acids. V trimming: 2 bases; J trimming: 3 bases; junction bases outside the gene matches: 4. CDR3 loop: CASSLGREIYEQYF. CDR3 DNA sequence: TGTGCCAGCAGTTTAGGGAGGGAAATCTACGAGCAGTACTTC.

This clonotype was seen more than once but under ten times. The chain joins TRBV18 to TRBJ2-3; D is unclear. V was trimmed by 0 bases and J by 0 bases, leaving 10 bases between them. The germline gives CDR1 KGHSH, CDR2 LQKENI. This CDR3 spans 16 amino acids. The CDR3 reads CASSPPAASSTDTQYF. CDR3 coding DNA: TGTGCCAGCTCACCACCGGCAGCCTCTAGCACAGATACGCAGTATTTT.